This record covers a single T cell receptor beta chain. Its cognate antigen is unknown. This sample stems from a study of T-cell memory formation after mild COVID-19. Study details: Clusters of TCRs were largely donor specific. General study points: Shrinking CD4+ clones were chiefly CM and EM; CD8+ ones were chiefly EMRA.

Germline lookup yields CDR1 SNHLY and CDR2 FYNNEI. Losses at the gene ends were 11 bases for V and 7 bases for J; bases not matched to a gene: 20. The CDR3 is 19 residues long. cDNA libraries for TCR alpha and TCR beta, carrying sample barcodes and UMIs, came from 5'RACE with constant-segment primers. From the 5' RACE reads, TCRdb called clonotypes with MiXCR, one entry per CDR3 protein. The table lists roughly 410,000 distinct CDR3 sequences, roughly 26% of them singletons, with around 8.1% in the top ten. The sequencing sample was made of PBMCs or a T cell subset sorted from them (not recorded which). The receptor comes from an adult woman who had mild COVID-19 (a few samples of this study predate the infection). Cell type and time point are not known. The gene calls are TRBV2 and TRBJ2-4; TRBD2 aligns across 16 bases. The CDR3 DNA follows: TGTGCCGCCCTCGGCCACCCCGGGACTAGCGGGAGGGCCCGGAACATTCAGTACTTC. Amino acid sequence: CAALGHPGTSGRARNIQYF. Using reference TRBV2 and TRBJ2-4 for the parts outside the CDR3, the full variable domain is EPEVTQTPSHQVTQMGQEVILRCVPISNHLYFYWYRQILGQKVEFLVSFYNNEISEKSEIFDDQFSVERPDGSNFTLKIRSTKLEDSAMYFCAALGHPGTSGRARNIQYFGAGTRLSVL.